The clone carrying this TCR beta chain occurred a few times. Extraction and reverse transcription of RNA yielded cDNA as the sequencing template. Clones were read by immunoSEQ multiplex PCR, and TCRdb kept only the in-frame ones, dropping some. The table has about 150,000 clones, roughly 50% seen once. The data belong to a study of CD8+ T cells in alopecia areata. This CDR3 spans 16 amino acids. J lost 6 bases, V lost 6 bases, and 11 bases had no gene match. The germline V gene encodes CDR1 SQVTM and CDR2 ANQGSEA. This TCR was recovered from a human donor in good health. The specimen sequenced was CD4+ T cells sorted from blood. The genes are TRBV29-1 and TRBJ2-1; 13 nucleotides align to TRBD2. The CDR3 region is CSVKTSGRPLGNEQFF. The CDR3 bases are TGCAGCGTCAAGACTAGCGGGAGGCCGTTGGGCAATGAGCAGTTCTTC.